The TCR beta chain under discussion was sequenced for a study of patients and donors after allogeneic stem cell transplantation. The CDR3 is 16 residues long. V lost 1 base, J lost 0 bases, and 6 bases stayed unmatched. Germline V gene data show CDR1 as LNHNV and CDR2 as YYDKDF (reference sequence). TCRdb redid the calling of the RT-PCR reads with MiXCR, one entry per CDR3 protein. This table holds hundreds of thousands of distinct CDR3 sequences, around 14% found once. This clonotype was counted many times. The clonotype originates from a human donor who was either an allogeneic HSCT recipient or a stem cell or donor lymphocyte infusion donor (not recorded which). It is not recorded whose cells these are; they may come from a transplant donor. The sample taken for sequencing was blood, either unsorted or a sorted T cell fraction (not recorded which). V usage is TRBV15 and J usage is TRBJ2-7, with 7 bases lining up with TRBD2. The CDR3 DNA follows: TGTGCCACCAGCAGAGTAACTAGCGCCAGCTCCTACGAGCAGTACTTC. It is translated as CATSRVTSASSYEQYF.